One and the same sample provided the 8 T cell receptor beta chains below, sequenced in a study of blood T cell repertoires in COVID-19. This table comes from immunoSEQ multiplex PCR, and its TCRdb copy is limited to in-frame clones, with some not included. This table has 70,000 or so clones, around 82% appearing once. Sequencing was performed on peripheral blood. These receptors came from a human donor in a cohort sampled during active COVID-19.

The genes are TRBV6-6 and TRBJ2-7; possible D gene TRBD2, 6 bases. Germline-derived CDR1 and CDR2 are MNHNY and SVGAGI (reference sequence). Trimming took 6 bases from V and 1 from J, leaving 10 bases between them. The CDR3 covers 13 residues. The chain's CDR3 is CASSLGLSYEQYF. The CDR3, as DNA: TGTGCCAGCAGCTTGGGACTGTCCTACGAGCAGTACTTC.

This clone was recorded only once. The rearrangement links TRBV28 to TRBJ2-5; a possible D gene is TRBD1 (5 bases). CDR1 is MDHEN, CDR2 SYDVKM, per germline. This CDR3 has 13 residues. V gave up 9 bases and J gave up 3 bases, with 14 bases separating them. DNA of the CDR3: TGTGCCAGTAACCCGACAGTGGAAGAGACCCAGTACTTC. Its protein product is CASNPTVEETQYF.

In its sample, this clone was seen once. The V gene is TRBV7-2, the J gene TRBJ2-7; 9 bases line up with TRBD1. Germline CDR1 SGHTA, CDR2 FQGNSA. The CDR3 is 15 residues long. J was trimmed by 5 bases and V by 1 base; bases with no gene match: 6. CDR3: CASSLVGTGIHEQYF. DNA for the CDR3: TGTGCCAGCAGCTTAGTTGGGACAGGGATCCACGAGCAGTACTTC.

Here the CDR3 reads CASSRLAGGPYEQYF. In DNA, the CDR3 is TGTGCCAGCAGCAGACTAGCGGGAGGGCCCTACGAGCAGTACTTC. The chain couples TRBV7-2 to TRBJ2-7; 14 bases fit TRBD2. The CDR3 runs to 15 residues. Looked up from germline, CDR1 is SGHTA and CDR2 is FQGNSA. The junction had 2 bases not matched to a gene; V was cut back by 5 bases and J by 2 bases. The full variable domain, in which reference TRBV7-2 and TRBJ2-7 provide the parts outside the CDR3, is GAGVSQSPSNKVTEKGKDVELRCDPISGHTALYWYRQSLGQGLEFLIYFQGNSAPDKSGLPSDRFSAERTGGSVSTLTIQRTQQEDSAVYLCASSRLAGGPYEQYFGPGTRLTVT.

V usage is TRBV19 and J usage is TRBJ2-5; TRBD2 is a possible D gene (6 bases). Germline CDR1 and CDR2: LNHDA and SQIVND (reference sequence). CDR3 length: 12 residues. The V end was cut by 4 bases, the J end by 5 bases, with 8 bases between. The chain's CDR3 is CASSNRGETQYF. In DNA form, the CDR3 reads TGTGCCAGTAGTAACCGGGGGGAGACCCAGTACTTC.

CDR3 sequence: CASSYSPQTLWEGEQYF. The CDR3 nucleotides are TGTGCCAGCAGTTACTCGCCCCAGACCCTTTGGGAGGGAGAGCAGTACTTC. This chain connects TRBV6-2 or TRBV6-3 to TRBJ2-7; 7 nucleotides align to TRBD2. CDR1 is MNHEY and CDR2 is SVGEGT in the germline V gene. There are 17 residues in the CDR3. The ends lost 0 bases at V and 7 bases at J; junction bases unmatched: 15.

This clone was recorded only once. J is TRBJ2-7 and V is TRBV21-1; the table's D call, TRBD2, has no DNA check behind it. TRBV21-1 is annotated as a pseudogene. This CDR3 has 15 residues. The CDR3 DNA reads TGTGCCAGCAGCACCCCATTAGCCAAGGCCTACGAGCAGTACTTC. As protein: CASSTPLAKAYEQYF.

The V and J genes are TRBV5-1 and TRBJ2-3; tentatively, D is TRBD1 (5 bases). The CDR3 is 14 amino acids. CDR1 SGHRS and CDR2 YFSETQ come from the germline V gene. V lost 4 bases and J lost 6, with 15 bases in between. The CDR3 is CASSKDPQEDTQYF. The CDR3 region has the DNA TGCGCCAGCAGCAAGGACCCACAGGAGGATACGCAGTATTTT.